This T cell receptor beta chain stems from a study of identical twins. Template switching supplied a universal primer site; unique molecular identifiers were carried on the cDNA. MiXCR, applied by TCRdb to the 5' RACE reads, yields one record per CDR3 protein. The data contain hundreds of thousands of distinct CDR3 sequences, under 9% of them seen just once; the ten biggest clones take up 2% to 2.5%. Study results and limitations: Low generation probability was overrepresented in out-of-frame alpha sequences shared by twins.

With regard to this clonotype: Its target is unknown.

These sequences were also reported in another study, on yellow fever vaccine responses in identical twins.

This clonotype originated in a woman aged 18-35 years in good health. Sequenced material: memory (CD45RO+) T cells sorted from blood.

CDR3 in DNA: TGTGCCAGCAGTTTCGGACAGGGCGCAGATACGCAGTATTTT. This gives the protein CASSFGQGADTQYF. This sequence joins TRBV28 and TRBJ2-3; 8 bases are shared with TRBD1. Germline CDR1 is MDHEN and CDR2 is SYDVKM. Trimming removed 3 bases from V and 4 bases from J; junction bases left unmatched: 3. The CDR3 runs 14 residues.